These 11 T cell receptor beta chains share one sample of origin, sequenced in a study of memory CD4+ T cells and cytomegalovirus serostatus. Profiling relied on immunoSEQ multiplex PCR, and the TCRdb table lists in-frame clones only, not all of them. The repertoire holds 45,000 to 50,000 clones, with around four fifths as singletons. Single viable CD3+CD4+CD8-CD45RO+ cells were sorted as the memory CD4+ T cells. The material sequenced was memory CD4+ T cells from blood. These receptors originate from an adult in good health and CMV-seronegative.

The V and J genes are TRBV28 and TRBJ2-7; 10 bases map to TRBD1. Trimming cost V 4 bases and J 1 base; bases outside gene matches: 7. Germline lookup yields CDR1 MDHEN and CDR2 SYDVKM. The CDR3 covers 16 residues. CDR3 residues: CASSSPRQGASYEQYF. The CDR3 coding sequence is TGTGCCAGCAGTTCCCCCAGACAGGGGGCTTCCTACGAGCAGTACTTC.

J is TRBJ2-5 and V is TRBV6-1; D gene unclear. The CDR3 length is 19 residues. Germline V gene sequence: CDR1 MNHNS, CDR2 SASEGT. The germline V and J ends were trimmed by 1 base and 2 bases, with 23 bases remaining between them. CDR3 region: CASSEGRWVAEGSQETQYF. CDR3 nucleotides: TGTGCCAGCAGTGAAGGTCGTTGGGTGGCGGAAGGATCACAAGAGACCCAGTACTTC.

This clone occurred once. The V call is TRBV30, the J call TRBJ1-4; possibly TRBD1 for D (6 bases). V dropped 4 bases and J dropped 8 bases, with 14 bases sitting between them. This CDR3 has 13 amino acids. From germline, CDR1 is GTSNPN and CDR2 SVGIG (reference sequence). The DNA for the CDR3 is TGTGCCTGGACCAGGGGCGCTCGCGAAAAACTGTTTTTT. This sequence encodes CAWTRGAREKLFF.

This chain uses TRBV28 with TRBJ2-5; weak D call: TRBD2 (6 bases). The closer fit of TRBJ2-7 to the DNA end suggests the J call may be wrong. Germline values: CDR1 MDHEN, CDR2 SYDVKM. The CDR3 extends over 15 amino acids. CDR3 loop: CASSSPRGVKGEQYF. The CDR3 DNA follows: TGTGCCAGCAGTTCACCCCGCGGGGTTAAGGGCGAGCAGTACTTC.

This clone appeared once. The chain has TRBV28 and TRBJ1-4, with a tentative D call TRBD1 (5 bases). The V gene's germline CDR1 is MDHEN and CDR2 SYDVKM. The V gene lost 7 bases and the J gene lost 5 bases, with 17 bases spanning the gap. The CDR3 is 15 amino acids. The CDR3 nucleotides are TGTGCCAGCACAACCCACGACAGCCGAAATGAAAAACTGTTTTTT. Protein sequence: CASTTHDSRNEKLFF.

This chain links TRBV19 with TRBJ1-1; the match to TRBD1 covers 10 bases. Trimming at V came to 1 base and at J to 5 bases, leaving 7 bases not matched to a gene. The germline V gene has CDR1 LNHDA and CDR2 SQIVND (reference sequence). This CDR3 spans 16 amino acids. CDR3 sequence (DNA): TGTGCCAGTAGTATAGGACAGGGGGCTAAGCGGACTGAAGCTTTCTTT. Its protein product is CASSIGQGAKRTEAFF.

V is TRBV4-2 and J is TRBJ2-7; tentatively, D is TRBD1 (6 bases). V was pared by 0 bases and J by 3 bases, with 12 bases between. Germline CDR1 is LGHNA and CDR2 is YNFKEQ. CDR3 length: 15 residues. The CDR3 DNA reads as TGTGCCAGCAGCCAAGATTTGGGGACAAACTACGAGCAGTACTTC. This encodes CASSQDLGTNYEQYF.

The chain has TRBV5-1 and TRBJ2-7; 8 bases match TRBD1. V gave up 1 base and J gave up 2 bases; unmatched junction bases: 5. Germline-derived CDR1 and CDR2 are SGHRS and YFSETQ. CDR3 length equals 15 residues. The CDR3 nucleotides are TGCGCCAGCAGCTTGTCGGCAGGGGGCGCCTACGAGCAGTACTTC. Its protein product is CASSLSAGGAYEQYF.

The chain combines TRBV6-1 with TRBJ2-1; D is possibly TRBD1 (6 bases). Per the germline V gene, CDR1 is MNHNS and CDR2 is SASEGT. Trimming stripped 7 bases from V and 7 bases from J, with 17 bases between. This CDR3 has 14 residues. The CDR3 sequence is CASNEAGAGNEQFF. The CDR3 nucleotides read TGTGCCAGCAATGAGGCAGGGGCGGGTAATGAGCAGTTCTTC.

This clone was observed a single time. The chain combines TRBV7-2 with TRBJ2-5, with D maybe TRBD2 (5 bases). Germline loops: CDR1 SGHTA, CDR2 FQGNSA. V lost 3 bases to trimming and J lost 2 bases, with 10 bases between them. The CDR3 runs 14 residues. The CDR3 region is CASSFGLLQETQYF. CDR3 nucleotides: TGTGCCAGCAGCTTTGGACTGCTACAAGAGACCCAGTACTTC.

The chain uses TRBV6-6 and TRBJ1-5, with TRBD1 as a possible D gene (5 bases). The ends were cut back, 9 bases at V and 2 bases at J, with 14 bases in the middle. The length of the CDR3 is 14 residues. Looked up from germline, CDR1 is MNHNY and CDR2 is SVGAGI (reference sequence). In nucleotides, the CDR3 is TGTGCCAGTCGGCCGGGGGGGGGCAATCAGCCCCAGCATTTT. This translates into CASRPGGGNQPQHF.